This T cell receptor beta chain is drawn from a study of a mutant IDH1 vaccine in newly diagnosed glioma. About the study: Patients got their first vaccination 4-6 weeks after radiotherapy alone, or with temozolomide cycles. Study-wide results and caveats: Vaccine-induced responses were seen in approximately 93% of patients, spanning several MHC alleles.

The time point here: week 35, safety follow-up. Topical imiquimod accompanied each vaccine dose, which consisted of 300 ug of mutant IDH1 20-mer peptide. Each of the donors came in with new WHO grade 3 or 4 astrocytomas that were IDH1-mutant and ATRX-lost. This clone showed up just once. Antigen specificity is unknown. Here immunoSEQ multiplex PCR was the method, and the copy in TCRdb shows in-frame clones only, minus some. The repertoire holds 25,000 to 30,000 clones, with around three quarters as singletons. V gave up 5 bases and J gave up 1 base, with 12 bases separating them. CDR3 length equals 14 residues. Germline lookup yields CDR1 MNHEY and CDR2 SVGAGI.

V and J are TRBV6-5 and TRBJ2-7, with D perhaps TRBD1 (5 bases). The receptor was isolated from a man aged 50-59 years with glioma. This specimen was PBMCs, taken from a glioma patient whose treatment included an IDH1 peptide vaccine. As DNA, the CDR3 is TGTGCCAGCAGTCCAGGGTATCGATCCTACGAGCAGTACTTC. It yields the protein CASSPGYRSYEQYF.